This paragraph reports one TCR beta chain. The count of this clone is one. Its antigen is still unknown. It has no much larger one-base neighbor in the sample; base qualities were not kept. The immunoSEQ Assay, a bias-controlled multiplex PCR, was used to amplify TCRbeta CDR3 regions from genomic DNA. The authors' analysis ran thus. Nucleated cell counts per sample were estimated from amplification of reference gene primers within the assay. Sequence reads were collapsed and filtered to measure the absolute abundance of every unique TCRbeta CDR3 rearrangement. For each sample, productive Simpson clonality was calculated by taking the square root of Simpson's diversity index across productive rearrangements. TCRdb limited this immuneACCESS table to in-frame rearrangements with V and J called. A share of clones is missing; checked studies link under half to unresolved V genes, and the rest is unexplained. That table supplies the V and J calls and clone size; D and trimming were determined from the DNA. The sample table holds around 99,000 clones, of which about 78% were seen once. The ten largest clones add up to about 8.1% of the sample.

The data were taken from a study of blood T cell repertoires in COVID-19 (dated by TCRdb to the early 2020s). Study-wide context: Samples from collaborators originated in the United States, Italy and Spain and spanned both the acute and convalescent phases of COVID-19. Nearly every sample came with metadata listing a de-identified subject ID, COVID-19 status, age in years and sex. Subjects who had been exposed to COVID-19, were actively infected with it, or had recovered from it provided the deeply sampled blood TCRbeta repertoires that made up the dataset. The prospective study material was composed of cDNA or gDNA derived from T cells, B-cell-depleted T cells, or PBMCs. The samples were drawn from two sources: the first 160 participants of the ongoing ImmuneRACE study, and 1,000 to 1,500 subjects contributed by 6 global collaborators. HLA class I and class II types, where available, came from metadata supplied by the sample provider rather than from assay-based typing. The repertoires were made available in a free public database intended to serve as a resource for research on the immune response to SARS-CoV-2. Findings and caveats that apply to the study as a whole: Clinical and demographic metadata were provided uncurated, with the amount varying by source and participant.

Another Seattle source contributed samples from volunteer blood donors who had recovered from COVID-19. Whole blood was collected in K2EDTA tubes by collaborating institutions according to the institutions' own protocols. For TCRbeta analysis, collaborator samples were shipped as frozen whole blood, as isolated PBMCs, or as DNA extracted from either sample type. The origin of this receptor is a man aged 50-59 years who had recovered from COVID-19. The sample consisted of peripheral blood.

Here the CDR3 is given as CASRGLGATEAFF. The bases are TGTGCCAGCCGCGGCCTAGGGGCCACTGAAGCTTTCTTT. The chain couples TRBV7-9 to TRBJ1-1; 5 matching bases give a weak D call of TRBD1. According to the germline V gene (reference sequence), CDR1 reads SEHNR and CDR2 reads FQNEAQ. The junction shows trimming of 8 bases on V and 4 bases on J, plus 14 bases between the germline ends. The CDR3 starts with the cysteine, ends with the phenylalanine, and has 13 residues. The retained sequence is limited to the CDR3, 39 bases, with the frame set at the first base.